This TCR beta chain was captured by sequencing in a study of blood T cells in healthy people across ages. Study in general: The capture of about one barcoded beta molecule per two T cells was achieved by template switching. Study-level points and caveats: The unsorted PBMCs prevented any conclusive comparison of naive versus antigen-experienced cells. It was held that the diversity estimates obtained from one million T cells were underestimates.

Sample-barcoded 5' priming and a J-beta primer mix drove a second PCR of roughly 7 to 11 cycles. TCRdb reprocessed the 5' RACE reads with MiXCR, giving one entry per CDR3 protein. The sample lists approximately 780,000 distinct CDR3 sequences; around 24% were seen once. Trimming at V came to 11 bases and at J to 2 bases, leaving 11 bases not matched to a gene. The CDR3 extends over 14 amino acids. This clonotype turned up a few times. Its target is not known. This same sample was also part of a study on T cells of mothers and their children. That study reports: Some 2.8 million TCR beta reads per child versus over 8 million per mother.

The chain carries TRBV12-3 or TRBV12-4 and TRBJ2-5, with TRBD1 matching over 7 bases. The sequence was collected from a boy aged 5-17 years in good health. The sequencing sample was made of blood. The CDR3 is CACNPRGQQETQYF. The DNA of the CDR3 is TGTGCCTGCAACCCCAGGGGACAGCAAGAGACCCAGTACTTC.